This entry features one TCR beta chain sequence. This clonotype was seen many times. It has no known antigen specificity. No much larger clonotype is one base removed from it; base qualities were not supplied. The sample's treatment or condition label is to be understood as: in vitro stimulation with specific CMV peptide epitopes to enrich CMV-specific T cells. These data are taken from a study of T cell repertoires in cytomegalovirus infection (dated by TCRdb to between 2019 and 2020). The study in broad terms: Peptide stimulations targeted recently identified HLA-C-restricted CMV epitopes, whose presentation resists viral immunomodulation, together with well-studied HLA-B-restricted epitopes. The HLA type of each donor mattered for the analysis, because public TCR beta signatures pointed to carriage of CMV infection along with the matching HLA type. On the study overall, not on this receptor specifically: The ex vivo response was dominated by HLA-C-restricted CMV-specific TCR beta clonotypes, which also provided the single most frequent clonotype in two of eight donors. In both this cohort and an independent approximately 370-donor cohort, the cumulative frequency of public TCR beta family members distinguished carriers of CMV infection plus the relevant HLA type.

The instrument was an Illumina HiSeq 1500. TCRdb redid the processing of the public reads, applying fastp at Q25 and MiXCR, and retained in-frame beta chains. Identical CDR3 proteins give one entry, which carries the most common genes and DNA. This sample comprises around 900,000 distinct CDR3 sequences, less than 35% of them detected only once. The leading ten clones occupy 11% to 15% of the sample. Looking up the germline V gene yields CDR1 MNHNS and CDR2 SASEGT. The CDR3 goes from the cysteine to the phenylalanine over 16 residues. Of all the DNA, just the CDR3 is kept, 48 bases in frame from base 1. Trimming leaves V shorter by 6 bases and J shorter by 5 bases, with the junction holding 9 bases beyond the gene matches.

Recombination joined TRBV6-1 with TRBJ2-7, and TRBD2 aligns with 14 junction nucleotides. The sample consisted of cultured CD8+ T cells from PBMCs, taken from culture after CMV antigen stimulation. This TCR was sampled from a human donor in good health (CMV status not recorded). Some clones in this sample may be carry-over from other donors' samples. In nucleotide form, the sequence is TGTGCCAGCAGCCCAATGACTAGCGGGGGGGATGACGAGCAGTACTTC. Its protein product is CASSPMTSGGDDEQYF.